Sequencing of this T cell receptor (beta chain) was carried out in a study of blood T cell repertoires in COVID-19. Profiled with immunoSEQ multiplex PCR; TCRdb holds only in-frame clones, not every one. The data contain 330,000 or so clones, approximately 89% of them seen just once; the ten biggest clones take up roughly 2%. Sequencing used PBMCs or T cells enriched from blood (not recorded which). This clonotype was obtained from a man aged 35 to 55 in a cohort exposed to, infected with or recovered from COVID-19 (not recorded which).

Written as DNA, the CDR3 is TGTGCCAGCAGCTTAAGAGGGAACACTGAAGCTTTCTTT. Translated, it gives CASSLRGNTEAFF. J is TRBJ1-1 and V is TRBV11-3; no clear D. Deletions cut 2 bases from V and 1 base from J, with 5 bases between. The CDR3 covers 13 residues. Germline assignment: CDR1 SGHNT and CDR2 YENEEA.